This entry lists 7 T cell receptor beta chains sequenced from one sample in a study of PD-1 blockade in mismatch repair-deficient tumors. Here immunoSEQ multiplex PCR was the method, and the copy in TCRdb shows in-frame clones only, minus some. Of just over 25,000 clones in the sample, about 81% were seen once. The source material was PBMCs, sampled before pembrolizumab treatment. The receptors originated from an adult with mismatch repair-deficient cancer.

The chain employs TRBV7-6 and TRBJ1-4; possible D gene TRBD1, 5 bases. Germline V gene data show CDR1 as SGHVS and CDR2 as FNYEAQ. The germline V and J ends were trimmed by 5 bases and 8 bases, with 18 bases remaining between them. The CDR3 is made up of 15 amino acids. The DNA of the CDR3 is TGTGCCAGCAGCGCCACCCGGGGACTGGGGGAAAAACTGTTTTTT. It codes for CASSATRGLGEKLFF.

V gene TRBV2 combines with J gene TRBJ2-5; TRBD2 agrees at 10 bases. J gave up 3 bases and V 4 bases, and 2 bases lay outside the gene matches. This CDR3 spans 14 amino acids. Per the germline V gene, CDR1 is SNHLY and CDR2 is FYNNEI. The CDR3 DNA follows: TGTGCCAGCAGTGCTACTAGCGGGAAAGAGACCCAGTACTTC. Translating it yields CASSATSGKETQYF.

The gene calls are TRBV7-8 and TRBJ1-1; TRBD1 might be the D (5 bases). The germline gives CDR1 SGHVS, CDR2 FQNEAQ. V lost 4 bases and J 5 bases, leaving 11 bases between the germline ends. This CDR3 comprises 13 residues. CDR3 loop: CASSSGGGTEAFF. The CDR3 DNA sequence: TGTGCCAGCAGCTCCGGGGGGGGGACTGAAGCTTTCTTT.

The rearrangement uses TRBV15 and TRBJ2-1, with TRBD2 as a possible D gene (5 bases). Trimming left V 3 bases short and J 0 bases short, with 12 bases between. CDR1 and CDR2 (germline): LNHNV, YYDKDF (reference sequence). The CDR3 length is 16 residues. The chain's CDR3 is CATSSHKGSSYNEQFF. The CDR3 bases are TGTGCCACCAGCAGCCATAAAGGGAGCTCCTACAATGAGCAGTTCTTC.

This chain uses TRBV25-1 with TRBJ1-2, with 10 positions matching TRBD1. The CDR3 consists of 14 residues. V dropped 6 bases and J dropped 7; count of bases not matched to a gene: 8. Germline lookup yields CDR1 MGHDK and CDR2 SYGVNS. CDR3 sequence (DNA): TGTGCCAGCAGGCAGACAGGGGGCGCGGCTGGCTACACCTTC. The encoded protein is CASRQTGGAAGYTF.

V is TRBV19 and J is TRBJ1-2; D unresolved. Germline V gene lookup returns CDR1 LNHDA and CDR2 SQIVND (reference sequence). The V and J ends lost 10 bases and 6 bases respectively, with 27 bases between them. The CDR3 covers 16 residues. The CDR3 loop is CATKKTLGRDFHGYTF. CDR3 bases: TGTGCCACCAAAAAGACTCTTGGGAGGGATTTCCATGGCTACACCTTC.

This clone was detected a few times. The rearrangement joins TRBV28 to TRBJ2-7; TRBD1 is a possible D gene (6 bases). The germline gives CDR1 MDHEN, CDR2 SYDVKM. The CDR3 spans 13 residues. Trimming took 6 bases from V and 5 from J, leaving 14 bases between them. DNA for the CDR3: TGTGCCAGCAGAGCGCGGACAGCGAACGAGCAGTACTTC. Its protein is CASRARTANEQYF.